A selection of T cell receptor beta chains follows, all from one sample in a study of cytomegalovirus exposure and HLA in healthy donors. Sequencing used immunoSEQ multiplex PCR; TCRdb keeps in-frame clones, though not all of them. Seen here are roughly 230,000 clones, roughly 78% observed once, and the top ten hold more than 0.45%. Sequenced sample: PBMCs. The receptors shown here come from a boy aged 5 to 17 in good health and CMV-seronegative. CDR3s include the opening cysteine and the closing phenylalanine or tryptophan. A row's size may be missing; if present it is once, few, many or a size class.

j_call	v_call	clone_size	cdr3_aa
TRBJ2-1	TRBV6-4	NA	CATSSWRENNEQFF
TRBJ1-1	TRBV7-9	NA	CASTRGTKNTEAFF
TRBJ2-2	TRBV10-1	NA	CASPEGTGRWTGELFF
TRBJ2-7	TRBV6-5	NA	CASTPSMGTPEEQYF
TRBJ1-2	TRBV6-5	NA	CAAGPYGYTF
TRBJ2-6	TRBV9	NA	CASSARSGANVLTF
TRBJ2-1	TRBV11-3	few	CASSQQTEYNEQFF
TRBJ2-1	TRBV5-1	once	CASSPGGTLSHEQFF
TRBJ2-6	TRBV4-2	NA	CASSQDLGPGANVLTF
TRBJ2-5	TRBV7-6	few	CASSSTGAQYF
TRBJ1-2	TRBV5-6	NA	CASSSGQGMSSYGYTF
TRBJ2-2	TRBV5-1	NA	CASSFRRTTGELFF
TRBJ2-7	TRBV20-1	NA	CSARTGWEQYF
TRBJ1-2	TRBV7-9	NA	CASSTGAGGGYTF
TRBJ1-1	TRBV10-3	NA	CAISPDRNTEAFF
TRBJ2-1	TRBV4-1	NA	CASSLGGTGNEYNEQFF
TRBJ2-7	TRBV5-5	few	CASSLVTAGVREQYF
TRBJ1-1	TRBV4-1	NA	CASSQDVRGIRMNTEAFF
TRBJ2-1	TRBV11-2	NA	CASSRPGEQFF
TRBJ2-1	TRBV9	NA	CASSVALSNEQFF
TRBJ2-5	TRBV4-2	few	CASSQAARERETQYF
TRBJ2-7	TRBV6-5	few	CASSYTSSYEQYF
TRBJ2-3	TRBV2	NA	CASRGRTGGTDTQYF
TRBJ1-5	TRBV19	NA	CASNSGFNNQPQHF
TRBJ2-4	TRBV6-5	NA	CASSWGTSGNIQYF
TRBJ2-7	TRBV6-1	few	CASSVGGYEQYF
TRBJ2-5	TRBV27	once	CASSPKQYVGETQYF
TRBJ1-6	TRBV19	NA	CASRVRQGPNSPLHF
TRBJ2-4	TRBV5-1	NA	CASSSSSGRAGKNIQYF
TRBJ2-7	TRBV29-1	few	CSVEEGGDEQYF
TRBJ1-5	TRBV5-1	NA	CASSLSGPSGPQHF
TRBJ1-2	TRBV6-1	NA	CASSESDRNYGYTF
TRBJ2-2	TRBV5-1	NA	CASSMGLAGDDTGELFF